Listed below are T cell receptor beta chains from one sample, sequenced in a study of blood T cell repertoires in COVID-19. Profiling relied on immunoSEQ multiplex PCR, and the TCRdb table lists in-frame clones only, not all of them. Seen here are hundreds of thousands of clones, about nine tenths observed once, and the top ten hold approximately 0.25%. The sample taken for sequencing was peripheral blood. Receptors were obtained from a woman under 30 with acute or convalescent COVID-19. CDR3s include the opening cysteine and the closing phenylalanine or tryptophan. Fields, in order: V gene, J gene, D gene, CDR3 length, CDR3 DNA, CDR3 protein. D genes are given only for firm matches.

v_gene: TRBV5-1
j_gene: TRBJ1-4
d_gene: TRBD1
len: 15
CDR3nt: TGCGCCAGCAGCATGTCGGGACAGTTAAATGAAAAACTGTTTTTT
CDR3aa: CASSMSGQLNEKLFF

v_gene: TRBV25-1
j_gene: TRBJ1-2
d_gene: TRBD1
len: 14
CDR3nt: TGTGCCAGCGGATCCGGGACAGGGGCCTATGGCTACACCTTC
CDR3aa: CASGSGTGAYGYTF

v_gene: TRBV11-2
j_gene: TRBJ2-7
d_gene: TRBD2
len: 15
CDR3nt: TGTGCCAGCAGCAGACTAGCGGGGGGCCCCTACGAGCAGTACTTC
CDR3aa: CASSRLAGGPYEQYF

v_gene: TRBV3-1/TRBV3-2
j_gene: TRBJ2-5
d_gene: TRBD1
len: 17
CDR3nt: TGTGCCAGCAGCCAAGCGGAACAGGGGCGGTTTATGGAGACCCAGTACTTC
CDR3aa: CASSQAEQGRFMETQYF

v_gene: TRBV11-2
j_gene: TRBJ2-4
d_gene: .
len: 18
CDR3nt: TGTGCCAGCAGGCGACAGGGCAGGGGAGGTGCGGCCAAAAACATTCAGTACTTC
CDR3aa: CASRRQGRGGAAKNIQYF

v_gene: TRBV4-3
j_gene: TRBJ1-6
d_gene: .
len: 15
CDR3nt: TGCGCCAGCAGCCAAGTTCGGGACTCGGGGGCACCCCTCCACTTT
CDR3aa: CASSQVRDSGAPLHF

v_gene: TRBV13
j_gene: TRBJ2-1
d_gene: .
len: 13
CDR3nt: TGTGCCAGCAGCGAACGGGGGTACAATGAGCAGTTCTTC
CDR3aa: CASSERGYNEQFF

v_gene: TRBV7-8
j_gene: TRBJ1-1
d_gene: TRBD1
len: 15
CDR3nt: TGTGCCAGCAGCTCTTTGGACAGGGCCAACACTGAAGCTTTCTTT
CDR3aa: CASSSLDRANTEAFF

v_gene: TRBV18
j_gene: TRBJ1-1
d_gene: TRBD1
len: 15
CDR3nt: TGTGCCAGCTCACAGAAGGGGGCGATGGTCACTGAAGCTTTCTTT
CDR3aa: CASSQKGAMVTEAFF

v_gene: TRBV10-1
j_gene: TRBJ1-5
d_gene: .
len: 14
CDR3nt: TGCGCCAGCAGGGGGGGGGATAGCAATCAGCCCCAGCATTTT
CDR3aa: CASRGGDSNQPQHF

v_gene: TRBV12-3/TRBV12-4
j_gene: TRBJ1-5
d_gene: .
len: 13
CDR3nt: TGTGCCAGCAGTTTAGGAGCACCTCAGCCCCAGCATTTT
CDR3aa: CASSLGAPQPQHF

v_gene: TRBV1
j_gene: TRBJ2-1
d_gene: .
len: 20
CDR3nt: TGCACCAGCAGCCAAGCGGGGAGACTAGCGGGGGGGTCCAGGGGCAATGAGCAGTTCTTC
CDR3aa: CTSSQAGRLAGGSRGNEQFF

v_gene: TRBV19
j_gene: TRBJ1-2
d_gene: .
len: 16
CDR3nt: TGTGCCAGTAGTGCCCAGACAGGACCAGCTAACTATGGCTACACCTTC
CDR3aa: CASSAQTGPANYGYTF

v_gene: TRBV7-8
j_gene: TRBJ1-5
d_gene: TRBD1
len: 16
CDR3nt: TGTGCCAGCAGCGTTCAGACAGGGGGGAGCAATCAGCCCCAGCATTTT
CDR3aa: CASSVQTGGSNQPQHF

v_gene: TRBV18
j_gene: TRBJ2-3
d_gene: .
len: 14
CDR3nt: TGTGCCAGCTCACCAGTGGGGGGATTGGATACGCAGTATTTT
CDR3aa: CASSPVGGLDTQYF

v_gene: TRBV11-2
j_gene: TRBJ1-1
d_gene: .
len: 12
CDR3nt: TGTGCCAGCAGCTTAGAGAGCGGAGGAGCTTTCTTT
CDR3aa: CASSLESGGAFF

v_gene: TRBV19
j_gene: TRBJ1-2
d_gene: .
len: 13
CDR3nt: TGTGCCAGTAGTATAGCCACAAGCTATGGCTACACCTTC
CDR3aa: CASSIATSYGYTF

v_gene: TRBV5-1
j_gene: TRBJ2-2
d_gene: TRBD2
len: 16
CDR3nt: TGCGCCAGCAGCTTGGTTGAACTAGCGTATATCGGGGAGCTGTTTTTT
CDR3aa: CASSLVELAYIGELFF

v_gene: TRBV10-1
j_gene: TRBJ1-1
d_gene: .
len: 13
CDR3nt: TGCGCCAGCAGTGAAGGGGGGGGCACTGAAGCTTTCTTT
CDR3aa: CASSEGGGTEAFF

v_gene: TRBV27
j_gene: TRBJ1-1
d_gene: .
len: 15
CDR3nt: TGTGCCAGCAGTTTATATGCAGGTAGGGAGACTGAAGCTTTCTTT
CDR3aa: CASSLYAGRETEAFF

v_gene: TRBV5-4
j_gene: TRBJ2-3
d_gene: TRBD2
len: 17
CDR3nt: TGTGCCAGCAGACCTATTACTAGCGGGGGGTTGACAGATACGCAGTATTTT
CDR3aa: CASRPITSGGLTDTQYF

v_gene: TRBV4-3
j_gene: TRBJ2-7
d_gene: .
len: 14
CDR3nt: TGCGCCAGCAGCCAAGATGACGGGGGCTACGAGCAGTACTTC
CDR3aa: CASSQDDGGYEQYF